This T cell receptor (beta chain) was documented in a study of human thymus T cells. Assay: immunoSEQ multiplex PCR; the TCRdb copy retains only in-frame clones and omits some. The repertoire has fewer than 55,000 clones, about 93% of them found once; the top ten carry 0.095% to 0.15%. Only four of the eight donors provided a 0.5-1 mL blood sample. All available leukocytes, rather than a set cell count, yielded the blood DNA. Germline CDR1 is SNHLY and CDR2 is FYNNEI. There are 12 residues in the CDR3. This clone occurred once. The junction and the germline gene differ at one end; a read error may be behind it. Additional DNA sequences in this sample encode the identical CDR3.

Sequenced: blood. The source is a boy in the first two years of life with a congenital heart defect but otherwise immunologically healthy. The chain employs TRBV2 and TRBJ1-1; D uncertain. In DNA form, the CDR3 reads TGCGCCAGCAGAGCAGGGAACACTGAAGCTTTCTTT. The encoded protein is CASRAGNTEAFF. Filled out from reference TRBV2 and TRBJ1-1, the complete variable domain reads EPEVTQTPSHQVTQMGQEVILRCVPISNHLYFYWYRQILGQKVEFLVSFYNNEISEKSEIFDDQFSVERPDGSNFTLKIRSTKLEDSAMYFCASRAGNTEAFFGQGTRLTVV.